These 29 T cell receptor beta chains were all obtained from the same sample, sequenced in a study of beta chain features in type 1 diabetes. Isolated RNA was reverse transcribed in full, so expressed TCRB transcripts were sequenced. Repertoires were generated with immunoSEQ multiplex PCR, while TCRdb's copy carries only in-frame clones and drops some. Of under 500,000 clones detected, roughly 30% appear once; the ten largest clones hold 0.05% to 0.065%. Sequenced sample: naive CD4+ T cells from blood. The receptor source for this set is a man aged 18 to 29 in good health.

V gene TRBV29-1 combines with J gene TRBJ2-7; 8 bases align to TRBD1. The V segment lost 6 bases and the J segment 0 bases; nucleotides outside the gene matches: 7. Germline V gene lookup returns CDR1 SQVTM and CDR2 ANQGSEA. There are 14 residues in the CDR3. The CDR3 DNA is TGCAGCGTGTCGGACAGGGCGAGCTCCTACGAGCAGTACTTC. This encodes CSVSDRASSYEQYF.

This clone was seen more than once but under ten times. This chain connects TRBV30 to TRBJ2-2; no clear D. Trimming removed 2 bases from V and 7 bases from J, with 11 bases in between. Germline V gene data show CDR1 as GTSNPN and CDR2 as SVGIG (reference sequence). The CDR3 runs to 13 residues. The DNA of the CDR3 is TGTGCCTGGAGTCCATTCAGTGACGGGGAGCTGTTTTTT. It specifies CAWSPFSDGELFF.

The CDR3 nucleotides read TGTGCCAGCAGTTTCCTCGGGGGGGAATTTGAAGCTTTCTTT. Translating gives CASSFLGGEFEAFF. This chain links TRBV28 with TRBJ1-1; tentative D call: TRBD1 (5 bases). Trimming pared 3 bases from V and 7 bases from J, leaving 15 bases between. Germline lookup yields CDR1 MDHEN and CDR2 SYDVKM. This CDR3 has 14 residues.

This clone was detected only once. The CDR3 protein is CATSPLAGLDTQYF. The CDR3 DNA is TGTGCCACCAGCCCACTAGCGGGACTGGATACGCAGTATTTT. This chain joins TRBV15 and TRBJ2-3, with TRBD2 matching 10 bases. The V segment lost 5 bases and the J segment 6 bases; nucleotides outside the gene matches: 5. This CDR3 contains 14 residues. Looked up from germline, CDR1 is LNHNV and CDR2 is YYDKDF (reference sequence).

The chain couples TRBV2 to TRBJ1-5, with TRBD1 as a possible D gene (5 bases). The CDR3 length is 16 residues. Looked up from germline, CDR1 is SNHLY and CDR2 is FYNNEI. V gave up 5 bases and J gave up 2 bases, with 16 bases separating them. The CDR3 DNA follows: TGTGCCAGCAGTCCCGGGACCGGGGGAGGCAATCAGCCCCAGCATTTT. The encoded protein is CASSPGTGGGNQPQHF.

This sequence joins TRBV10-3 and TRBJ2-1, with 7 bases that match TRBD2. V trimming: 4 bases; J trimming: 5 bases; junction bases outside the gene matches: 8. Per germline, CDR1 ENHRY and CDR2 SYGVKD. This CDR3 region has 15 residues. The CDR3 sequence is CAISGARESHNEQFF. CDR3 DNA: TGTGCCATCAGTGGCGCGCGGGAGTCCCACAATGAGCAGTTCTTC.

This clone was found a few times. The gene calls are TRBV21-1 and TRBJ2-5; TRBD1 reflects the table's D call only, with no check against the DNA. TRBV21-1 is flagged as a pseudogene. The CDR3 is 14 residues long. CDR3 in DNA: TGTGCCAGCAGCCTCGGACAGCCGAAAGAGACCCAGTACTTC. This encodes CASSLGQPKETQYF.

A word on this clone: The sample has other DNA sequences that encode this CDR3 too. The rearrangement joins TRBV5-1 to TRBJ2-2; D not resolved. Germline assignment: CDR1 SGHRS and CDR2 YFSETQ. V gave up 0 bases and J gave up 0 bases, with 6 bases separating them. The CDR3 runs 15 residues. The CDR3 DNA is TGCGCCAGCAGCTTGGATGGTGCGAACACCGGGGAGCTGTTTTTT. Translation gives CASSLDGANTGELFF.

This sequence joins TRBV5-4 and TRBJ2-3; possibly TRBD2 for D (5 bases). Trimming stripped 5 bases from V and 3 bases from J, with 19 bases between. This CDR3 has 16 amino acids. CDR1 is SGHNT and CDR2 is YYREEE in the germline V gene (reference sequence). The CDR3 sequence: CASSPNPAGGTDTQYF. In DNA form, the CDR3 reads TGTGCCAGCAGTCCTAACCCCGCGGGTGGGACAGATACGCAGTATTTT.

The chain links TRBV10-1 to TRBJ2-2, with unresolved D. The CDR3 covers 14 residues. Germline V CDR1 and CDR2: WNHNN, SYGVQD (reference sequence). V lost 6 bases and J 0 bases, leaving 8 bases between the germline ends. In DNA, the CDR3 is TGCGCCAGCAGAGGATTCACGAACACCGGGGAGCTGTTTTTT. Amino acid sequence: CASRGFTNTGELFF.

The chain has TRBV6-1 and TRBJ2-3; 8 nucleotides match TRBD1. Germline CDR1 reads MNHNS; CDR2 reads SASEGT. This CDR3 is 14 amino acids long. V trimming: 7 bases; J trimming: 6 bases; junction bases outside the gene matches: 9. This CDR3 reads CASIWTGSKDTQYF. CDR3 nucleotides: TGTGCCAGCATATGGACAGGGAGCAAGGATACGCAGTATTTT.

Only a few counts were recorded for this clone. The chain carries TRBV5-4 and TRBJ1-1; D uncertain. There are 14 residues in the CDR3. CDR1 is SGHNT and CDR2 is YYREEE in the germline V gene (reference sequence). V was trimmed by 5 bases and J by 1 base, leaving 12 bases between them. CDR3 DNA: TGTGCCAGCAGGGCCGCGGCCGGGAACACTGAAGCTTTCTTT. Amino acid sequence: CASRAAAGNTEAFF.

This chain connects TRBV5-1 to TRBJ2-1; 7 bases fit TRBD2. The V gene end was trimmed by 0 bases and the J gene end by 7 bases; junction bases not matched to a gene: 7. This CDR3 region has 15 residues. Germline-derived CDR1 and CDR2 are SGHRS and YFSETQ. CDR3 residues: CASSLEGGAWNEQFF. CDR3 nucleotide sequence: TGCGCCAGCAGCTTGGAGGGAGGGGCCTGGAATGAGCAGTTCTTC. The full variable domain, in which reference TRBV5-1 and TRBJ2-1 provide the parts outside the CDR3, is KAGVTQTPRYLIKTRGQQVTLSCSPISGHRSVSWYQQTPGQGLQFLFEYFSETQRNKGNFPGRFSGRQFSNSRSEMNVSTLELGDSALYLCASSLEGGAWNEQFFGPGTRLTVL.

Written as DNA, the CDR3 is TGCGCCAGCAGCTCTGGACTAGCGGGAGTCAATGAGCAGTTCTTC. Protein product: CASSSGLAGVNEQFF. V usage is TRBV5-1 and J usage is TRBJ2-1; 13 bases are a match to TRBD2. The CDR3 is 15 amino acids. Trimming removed 3 bases from V and 6 bases from J; junction bases left unmatched: 3. Germline V gene data show CDR1 as SGHRS and CDR2 as YFSETQ.

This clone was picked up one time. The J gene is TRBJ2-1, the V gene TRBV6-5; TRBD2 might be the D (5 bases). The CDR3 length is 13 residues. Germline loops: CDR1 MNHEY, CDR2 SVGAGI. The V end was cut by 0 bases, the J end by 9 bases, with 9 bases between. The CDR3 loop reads CASSYSSGGEQFF. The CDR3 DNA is TGTGCCAGCAGTTACTCGAGCGGAGGTGAGCAGTTCTTC.

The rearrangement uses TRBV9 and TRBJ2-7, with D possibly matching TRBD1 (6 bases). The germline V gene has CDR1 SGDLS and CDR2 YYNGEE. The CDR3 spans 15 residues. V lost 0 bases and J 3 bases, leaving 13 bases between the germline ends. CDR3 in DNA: TGTGCCAGCAGCGTAGAGGCAGGGGCGGACTACGAGCAGTACTTC. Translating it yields CASSVEAGADYEQYF.

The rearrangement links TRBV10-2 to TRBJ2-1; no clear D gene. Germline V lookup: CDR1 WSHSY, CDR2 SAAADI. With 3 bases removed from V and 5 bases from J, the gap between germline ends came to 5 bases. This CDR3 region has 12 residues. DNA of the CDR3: TGCGCCAGCAGTGATCCGGACAATGAGCAGTTCTTC. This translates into CASSDPDNEQFF.

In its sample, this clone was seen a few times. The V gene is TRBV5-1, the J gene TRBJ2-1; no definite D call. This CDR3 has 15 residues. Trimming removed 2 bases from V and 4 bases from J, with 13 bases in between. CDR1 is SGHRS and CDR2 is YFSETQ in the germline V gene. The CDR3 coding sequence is TGCGCCAGCAGCTTAATGGGTTCGCGGTACAATGAGCAGTTCTTC. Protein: CASSLMGSRYNEQFF.

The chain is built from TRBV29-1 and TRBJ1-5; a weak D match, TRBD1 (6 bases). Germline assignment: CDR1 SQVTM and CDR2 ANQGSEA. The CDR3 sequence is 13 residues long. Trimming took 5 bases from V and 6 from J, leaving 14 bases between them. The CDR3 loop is CSVTGALGQPQHF. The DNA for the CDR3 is TGCAGCGTTACGGGGGCGTTGGGTCAGCCCCAGCATTTT.

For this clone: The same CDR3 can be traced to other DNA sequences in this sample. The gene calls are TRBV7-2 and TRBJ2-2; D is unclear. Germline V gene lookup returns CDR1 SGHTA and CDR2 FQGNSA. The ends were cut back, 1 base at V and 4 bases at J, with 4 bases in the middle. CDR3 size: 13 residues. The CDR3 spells CASSLVRTGELFF. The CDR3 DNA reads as TGTGCCAGCAGCTTAGTACGCACCGGGGAGCTGTTTTTT.

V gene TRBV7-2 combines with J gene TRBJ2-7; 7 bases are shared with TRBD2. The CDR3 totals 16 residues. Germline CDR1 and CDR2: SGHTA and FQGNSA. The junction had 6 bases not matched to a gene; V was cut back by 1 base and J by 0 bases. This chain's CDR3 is CASSLDGTTSSYEQYF. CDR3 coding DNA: TGTGCCAGCAGCTTAGACGGGACTACCTCCTCCTACGAGCAGTACTTC.

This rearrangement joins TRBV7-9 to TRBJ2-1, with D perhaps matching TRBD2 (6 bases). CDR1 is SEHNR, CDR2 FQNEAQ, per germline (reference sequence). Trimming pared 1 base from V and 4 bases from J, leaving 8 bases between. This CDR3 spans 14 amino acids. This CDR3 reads CASSLGGDYNEQFF. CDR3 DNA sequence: TGTGCCAGCAGCTTAGGCGGGGATTACAATGAGCAGTTCTTC.

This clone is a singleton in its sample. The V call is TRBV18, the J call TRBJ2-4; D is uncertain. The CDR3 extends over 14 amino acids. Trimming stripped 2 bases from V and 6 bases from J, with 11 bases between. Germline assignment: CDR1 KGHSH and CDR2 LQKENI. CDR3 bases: TGTGCCAGCTCACCAGAACGTTTGGGAAACATTCAGTACTTC. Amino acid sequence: CASSPERLGNIQYF.

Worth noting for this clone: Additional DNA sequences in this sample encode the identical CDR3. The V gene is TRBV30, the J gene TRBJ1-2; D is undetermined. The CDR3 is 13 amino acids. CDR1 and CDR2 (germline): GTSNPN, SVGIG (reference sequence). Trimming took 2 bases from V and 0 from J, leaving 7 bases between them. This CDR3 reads CAWSPSANYGYTF. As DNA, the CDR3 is TGTGCCTGGAGTCCTTCTGCTAACTATGGCTACACCTTC.

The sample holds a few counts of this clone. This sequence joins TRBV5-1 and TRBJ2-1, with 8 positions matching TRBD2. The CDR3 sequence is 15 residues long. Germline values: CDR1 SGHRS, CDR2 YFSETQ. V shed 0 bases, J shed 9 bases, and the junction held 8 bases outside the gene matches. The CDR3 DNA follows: TGCGCCAGCAGCTTGGATGGACTAGCTGGGAGTGAGCAGTTCTTC. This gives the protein CASSLDGLAGSEQFF.

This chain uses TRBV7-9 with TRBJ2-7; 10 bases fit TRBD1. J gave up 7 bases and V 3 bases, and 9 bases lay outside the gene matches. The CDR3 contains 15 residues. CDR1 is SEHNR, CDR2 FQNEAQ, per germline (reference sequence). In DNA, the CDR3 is TGTGCCAGCAGCTTTACCGGGACAGGGGAGGAGGAGCAGTACTTC. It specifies CASSFTGTGEEEQYF.

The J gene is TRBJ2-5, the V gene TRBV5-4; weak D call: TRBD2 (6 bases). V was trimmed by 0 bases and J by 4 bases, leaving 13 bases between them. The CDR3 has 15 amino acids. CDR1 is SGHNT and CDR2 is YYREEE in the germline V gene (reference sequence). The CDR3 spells CASSLVVAASETQYF. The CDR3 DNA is TGTGCCAGCAGCTTGGTCGTAGCGGCCTCAGAGACCCAGTACTTC. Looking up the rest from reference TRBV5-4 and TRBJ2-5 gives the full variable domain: ETGVTQSPTHLIKTRGQQVTLRCSSQSGHNTVSWYQQALGQGPQFIFQYYREEENGRGNFPPRFSGLQFPNYSSELNVNALELDDSALYLCASSLVVAASETQYFGPGTRLLVL.

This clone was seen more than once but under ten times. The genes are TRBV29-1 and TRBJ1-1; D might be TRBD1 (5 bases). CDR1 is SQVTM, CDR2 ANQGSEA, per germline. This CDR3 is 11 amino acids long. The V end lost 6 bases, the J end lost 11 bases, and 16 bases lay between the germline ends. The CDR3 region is CSVNNGGMAFF. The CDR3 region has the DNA TGCAGCGTCAATAACGGGGGAATGGCTTTCTTT.

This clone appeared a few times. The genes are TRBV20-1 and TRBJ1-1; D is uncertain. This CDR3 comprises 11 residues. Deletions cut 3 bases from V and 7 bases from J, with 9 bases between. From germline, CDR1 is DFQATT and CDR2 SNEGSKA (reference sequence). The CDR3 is CSARRGFEAFF. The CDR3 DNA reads TGCAGTGCTAGGAGAGGATTTGAAGCTTTCTTT.